This note documents a single T cell receptor beta chain sequence. V dropped 1 base and J dropped 1 base, with 8 bases sitting between them. The CDR3 loop spans 14 amino acids. Germline loops: CDR1 SGHTA, CDR2 FQGNSA. This entry belongs to a study of T cell responses to AZD1222 COVID-19 vaccine. The table came from immunoSEQ multiplex PCR; TCRdb's copy has only in-frame clones and leaves some out. Of about 100,000 clones in the sample, about nine tenths were seen once. The source material was peripheral blood, sampled on day 0 of MenACWY control vaccination. The source of this sequence is an adult in good health. The chain carries TRBV7-2 and TRBJ2-7; unclear D gene. CDR3 residues: CASSLGGQSYEQYF. For the CDR3, the DNA is TGTGCCAGCAGCTTAGGAGGTCAGTCCTACGAGCAGTACTTC.